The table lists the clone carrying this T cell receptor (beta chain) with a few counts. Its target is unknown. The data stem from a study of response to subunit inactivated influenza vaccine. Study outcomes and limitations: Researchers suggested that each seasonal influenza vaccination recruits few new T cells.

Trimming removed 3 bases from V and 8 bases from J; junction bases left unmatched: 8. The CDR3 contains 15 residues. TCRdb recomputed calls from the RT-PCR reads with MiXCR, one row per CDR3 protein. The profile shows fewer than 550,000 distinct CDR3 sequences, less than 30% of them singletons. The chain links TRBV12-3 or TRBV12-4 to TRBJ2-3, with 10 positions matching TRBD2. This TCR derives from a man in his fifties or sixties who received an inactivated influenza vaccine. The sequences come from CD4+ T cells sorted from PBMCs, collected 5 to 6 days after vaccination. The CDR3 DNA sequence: TGTGCCAGCAGTTTGAGCCTAGCGGGAGATGGTACGCAGTATTTT. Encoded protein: CASSLSLAGDGTQYF.